Included here is one T cell receptor (beta chain) sequence, with context. The authors negatively isolated CD8+ and CD4+ T cells and FACS-enriched TEMRA cells. The sample originates from a study of CD8 T cells in Susac syndrome. Roughly 0.5 to 1 ug RNA was reverse transcribed with random hexamers. TCRdb re-called the immunoSEQ multiplex PCR reads with MiXCR, one entry per CDR3 protein. The sample has some 100,000 distinct CDR3 sequences; around 92% are singletons. CDR3 length: 14 residues. The V and J ends lost 5 bases and 2 bases respectively, with 12 bases between them. Germline V gives CDR1 SSHAT, CDR2 FNYEAQ (reference sequence).

The chain has TRBV7-7 and TRBJ2-5; D remains unclear. Sequencing was done on a sample of CD8+ T cells from PBMCs. This receptor was identified in a human donor in good health. CDR3 loop: CASSPGRLQETQYF. In DNA, the CDR3 is TGTGCCAGCAGCCCAGGACGGTTACAAGAGACCCAGTACTTC.